These 14 T cell receptor beta chains were sequenced from one sample in a study of cytomegalovirus exposure and HLA in healthy donors. This PCR relied on a set of 60 Vbeta primers and 13 Jbeta primers. Data came from immunoSEQ multiplex PCR; TCRdb stores just in-frame clones and leaves some out. Of 100,000 to 150,000 clones in the sample, about 86% were seen once. Specimen: PBMCs. The receptors come from a woman aged 40-49 years in good health and CMV-seronegative.

CDR3 loop: CASSPEVVNTEAFF. Here the CDR3 DNA reads TGTGCCAGCTCACCAGAGGTGGTGAACACTGAAGCTTTCTTT. The V gene is TRBV18, the J gene TRBJ1-1; D uncertain. The germline CDR1 and CDR2 sequences are KGHSH and LQKENI. The V and J ends lost 2 bases and 0 bases respectively, with 7 bases between them. This CDR3 is 14 amino acids long. Full variable domain (remainder filled in from reference TRBV18 and TRBJ1-1): NAGVMQNPRHLVRRRGQEARLRCSPMKGHSHVYWYRQLPEEGLKFMVYLQKENIIDESGMPKERFSAEFPKEGPSILRIQQVVRGDSAAYFCASSPEVVNTEAFFGQGTRLTVV.

This chain uses TRBV2 with TRBJ1-2; D might be TRBD1 (6 bases). Trimming removed 5 bases from V and 0 bases from J, with 13 bases in between. CDR3 length equals 15 residues. CDR1 is SNHLY, CDR2 FYNNEI, per germline. CDR3 coding DNA: TGTGCCAGCAGTATAATGACAGGTTCTAACTATGGCTACACCTTC. Translation gives CASSIMTGSNYGYTF. The full variable domain, in which reference TRBV2 and TRBJ1-2 provide the parts outside the CDR3, is EPEVTQTPSHQVTQMGQEVILRCVPISNHLYFYWYRQILGQKVEFLVSFYNNEISEKSEIFDDQFSVERPDGSNFTLKIRSTKLEDSAMYFCASSIMTGSNYGYTFGSGTRLTVV.

The chain has TRBV14 and TRBJ2-1, with D possibly matching TRBD2 (5 bases). The CDR3 is 14 residues long. Trimming shortened V by 3 bases and J by 8 bases, and 14 bases separated the two germline ends. Germline V CDR1 and CDR2: SGHDN, FVKESK. In nucleotides, the CDR3 is TGTGCCAGCAGCCAGCGGACTTGGTTGGATGAGCAGTTCTTC. Amino acid sequence: CASSQRTWLDEQFF.

V gene TRBV27 combines with J gene TRBJ2-3, with D hard to call. The CDR3 runs to 13 residues. Germline V lookup: CDR1 MNHEY, CDR2 SMNVEV (reference sequence). V was cut by 6 bases and J by 4 bases, with 11 bases left in between. In nucleotides, the CDR3 is TGTGCCAGCAGCCCGAGTTTCGCAGATACGCAGTATTTT. Translated: CASSPSFADTQYF.

The chain combines TRBV6-4 with TRBJ1-5; D unclear. Germline V gene sequence: CDR1 MRHNA, CDR2 SNTAGT. This CDR3 is 19 amino acids long. V was trimmed by 0 bases and J by 0 bases, leaving 18 bases between them. As DNA, the CDR3 is TGTGCCAGCAGTGACTCGTGGCCCCCTGTGCTGATTAGCAATCAGCCCCAGCATTTT. Its protein is CASSDSWPPVLISNQPQHF.

The rearrangement joins TRBV28 to TRBJ2-7, with 10 bases fitting TRBD2. The junction had 8 bases not matched to a gene; V was cut back by 6 bases and J by 3 bases. The CDR3 is made up of 15 amino acids. The germline gives CDR1 MDHEN, CDR2 SYDVKM. The CDR3 region is CASSPTSGTVYEQYF. The CDR3 nucleotides are TGTGCCAGCAGCCCCACTAGCGGGACAGTCTACGAGCAGTACTTC.

The rearrangement links TRBV7-3 to TRBJ2-5, with TRBD2 identical over 10 bases. V lost 3 bases, J lost 5 bases, and 12 bases stayed unmatched. The CDR3 has 17 residues. Germline V gene data show CDR1 as SGHTA and CDR2 as FQGTGA. The CDR3 region is CASSLGLSGRGMETQYF. The CDR3 nucleotides read TGTGCCAGCAGCTTGGGACTAAGCGGGAGGGGGATGGAGACCCAGTACTTC. Supplemented by reference TRBV7-3 and TRBJ2-5, the full variable domain reads GAGVSQTPSNKVTEKGKYVELRCDPISGHTALYWYRQSLGQGPEFLIYFQGTGAADDSGLPNDRFFAVRPEGSVSTLKIQRTERGDSAVYLCASSLGLSGRGMETQYFGPGTRLLVL.

The V call is TRBV6-5, the J call TRBJ2-5; a weak D match, TRBD2 (7 bases). The length of the CDR3 is 15 residues. The germline gives CDR1 MNHEY, CDR2 SVGAGI. V was cut by 8 bases and J by 2 bases, with 18 bases left in between. CDR3 nucleotide sequence: TGTGCCAGCTGGAGGGAGGGGGGATTTCAAGAGACCCAGTACTTC. Amino acids: CASWREGGFQETQYF.

V and J are TRBV18 and TRBJ2-5; D unclear. V lost 0 bases, J lost 4 bases, and 9 bases lay in between. Germline-derived CDR1 and CDR2 are KGHSH and LQKENI. The length of the CDR3 is 14 residues. CDR3 loop: CASSPPGSPETQYF. CDR3 nucleotide sequence: TGTGCCAGCTCACCACCGGGCAGCCCAGAGACCCAGTACTTC.

The chain links TRBV7-2 to TRBJ2-5; D not resolved. CDR1 and CDR2 (germline): SGHTA, FQGNSA. With 5 bases removed from V and 2 bases from J, the gap between germline ends came to 9 bases. The CDR3 loop spans 13 amino acids. Here the CDR3 DNA reads TGTGCCAGCAGCATCGGGTTACAAGAGACCCAGTACTTC. Translating gives CASSIGLQETQYF.

In the case of this clone: One end of the junction is discordant with germline, which a read error may explain. The chain carries TRBV7-9 and TRBJ1-1; weak D call: TRBD1 (5 bases). The CDR3 runs to 15 residues. Germline CDR1 reads SEHNR; CDR2 reads FQNEAQ (reference sequence). The CDR3 region is CSSRPSQELNTEAFF. DNA for the CDR3: TGTTCCAGCAGGCCGTCACAGGAGTTGAACACTGAAGCTTTCTTT.

This clone was seen a single time. The chain combines TRBV2 with TRBJ1-3, with 8 bases matching TRBD1. V shed 6 bases and J 4 bases; nucleotides not matched to a gene: 14. The CDR3 has 17 amino acids. Germline lookup yields CDR1 SNHLY and CDR2 FYNNEI. CDR3 protein: CASRETPQGAGGNTIYF. Here the CDR3 DNA reads TGTGCCAGCAGGGAAACACCTCAGGGGGCGGGCGGAAACACCATATATTTT.

The V call is TRBV7-9, the J call TRBJ1-1, with 9 bases lining up with TRBD1. Germline loops: CDR1 SEHNR, CDR2 FQNEAQ (reference sequence). CDR3 length: 13 amino acids. The V segment lost 5 bases and the J segment 10 bases; nucleotides outside the gene matches: 8. The CDR3 reads CASSHRTGDGAFF. CDR3 in DNA: TGTGCCAGCAGCCACCGGACAGGGGATGGAGCTTTCTTT.

The chain combines TRBV10-2 with TRBJ2-7; 9 bases are shared with TRBD1. Losses at the gene ends were 6 bases for V and 1 base for J; bases not matched to a gene: 1. The CDR3 covers 13 residues. Germline V lookup: CDR1 WSHSY, CDR2 SAAADI. CDR3 nucleotides: TGCGCCAGCAGGGGGACAGGGTCCTACGAGCAGTACTTC. Its protein is CASRGTGSYEQYF.